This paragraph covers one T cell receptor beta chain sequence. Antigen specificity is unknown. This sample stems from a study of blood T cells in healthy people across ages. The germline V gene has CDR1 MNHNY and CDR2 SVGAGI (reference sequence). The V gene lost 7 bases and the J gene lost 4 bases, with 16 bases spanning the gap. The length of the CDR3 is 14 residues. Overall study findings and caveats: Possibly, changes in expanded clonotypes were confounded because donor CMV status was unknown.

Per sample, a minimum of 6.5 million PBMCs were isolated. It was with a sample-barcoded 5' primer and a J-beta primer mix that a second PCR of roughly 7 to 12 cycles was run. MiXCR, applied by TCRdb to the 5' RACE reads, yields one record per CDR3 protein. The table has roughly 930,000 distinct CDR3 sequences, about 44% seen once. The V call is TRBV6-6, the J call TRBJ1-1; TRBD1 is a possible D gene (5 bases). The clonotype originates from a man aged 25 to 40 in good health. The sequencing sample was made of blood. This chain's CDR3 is CASNGRQTSTEAFF. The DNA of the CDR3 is TGTGCCAGCAACGGCCGACAGACTAGCACTGAAGCTTTCTTT.